This T cell receptor beta chain was observed in a study of blood T cell repertoires in COVID-19. Study details: Nucleic acid was either cDNA or gDNA, and it came from T cells, B-cell-depleted T cells, or PBMCs.

This CDR3 contains 17 residues. V was clipped by 0 bases and J by 1 base, with 14 bases between them. CDR1 and CDR2 (germline): SGHRS, YFSETQ. Clones were read by immunoSEQ multiplex PCR, and TCRdb kept only the in-frame ones, dropping some. The sample lists about 140,000 clones, 75% to 90% seen once, with about 4.2% in the top ten. This sequence originates from an elderly woman with acute or convalescent COVID-19. The chain recombines TRBV5-1 with TRBJ2-1, with D possibly TRBD1 on 6 matching bases. What was sequenced was peripheral blood. CDR3 in amino acids: CASSLVTQGQSYNEQFF. The CDR3 coding sequence is TGCGCCAGCAGCTTGGTTACACAGGGTCAGTCCTACAATGAGCAGTTCTTC. Full variable domain (missing parts from reference TRBV5-1 and TRBJ2-1): KAGVTQTPRYLIKTRGQQVTLSCSPISGHRSVSWYQQTPGQGLQFLFEYFSETQRNKGNFPGRFSGRQFSNSRSEMNVSTLELGDSALYLCASSLVTQGQSYNEQFFGPGTRLTVL.